This is a list of T cell receptor beta chains from one sample in a study of blood T cell repertoires in COVID-19. Only in-frame clones appear in the TCRdb table, and some are missing; sequencing was by immunoSEQ multiplex PCR. The sample contains over 250,000 clones, approximately 91% of which appear only once. The sequencing input was PBMCs or T cells enriched from blood (not recorded which). These receptors were taken from a woman in her twenties or thirties who had recovered from COVID-19. Each CDR3 is given with its conserved first and last residue. Each record gives: clone size, D gene, V gene, J gene, CDR3 protein, CDR3 DNA. A D gene is named only where the DNA matches it firmly. Clone size appears in some rows only: once, few, many, or a class for an expanded clone.

-,-,TRBV6-5,TRBJ2-5,CASSYSIFTGQETQYF,TGTGCCAGCAGTTACTCGATTTTTACGGGTCAAGAGACCCAGTACTTC
-,TRBD1,TRBV28,TRBJ2-7,CASSRGQDPYEQYF,TGTGCCAGCAGCCGCGGACAGGACCCCTACGAGCAGTACTTC
-,-,TRBV27,TRBJ2-7,CASSLFASSYEQYF,TGTGCCAGCAGTTTATTTGCGAGCTCCTACGAGCAGTACTTC
-,TRBD2,TRBV11-2,TRBJ2-7,CASSLVSSGISYEQYF,TGTGCCAGCAGCTTAGTGTCTAGCGGGATAAGCTACGAGCAGTACTTC
-,TRBD1,TRBV2,TRBJ1-2,CASSFRQGPRTYGYTF,TGTGCCAGCAGTTTCAGACAGGGGCCAAGGACCTATGGCTACACCTTC
-,-,TRBV24-1,TRBJ2-1,CATSEPQGPSYNEQFF,TGTGCCACCAGTGAGCCACAGGGACCCTCATACAATGAGCAGTTCTTC
-,-,TRBV10-3,TRBJ1-2,CAISEGDNYGYTF,TGTGCCATCAGTGAGGGAGACAACTATGGCTACACCTTC
-,TRBD1,TRBV3-1/TRBV3-2,TRBJ2-7,CASSRTGRGYEQYF,TGTGCCAGCAGCCGGACAGGGAGAGGCTACGAGCAGTACTTC
-,-,TRBV5-1,TRBJ1-1,CASSLGVGGATEAFF,TGCGCCAGCAGCTTGGGGGTGGGAGGCGCGACTGAAGCTTTCTTT
-,TRBD1,TRBV28,TRBJ1-2,CASSRQGSFYGYTF,TGTGCCAGCAGCCGACAGGGTTCGTTCTATGGCTACACCTTC
-,-,TRBV29-1,TRBJ2-3,CSVGERSTDTQYF,TGCAGCGTCGGAGAGCGGAGCACAGATACGCAGTATTTT
-,-,TRBV28,TRBJ1-2,CASSFRGIGYTF,TGTGCCAGCAGTTTTCGGGGGATCGGCTACACCTTC
-,-,TRBV7-9,TRBJ2-2,CASSYPVSNTGELFF,TGTGCCAGCAGCTACCCGGTCTCGAACACCGGGGAGCTGTTTTTT
-,TRBD2,TRBV15,TRBJ2-3,CATSRDLAGGPFGTDTQYF,TGTGCCACCAGCAGAGATCTGGCGGGAGGGCCGTTTGGGACAGATACGCAGTATTTT
-,TRBD1,TRBV4-2,TRBJ1-4,CASSQGPWTGGQRSEKLFF,TGTGCCAGCAGCCAGGGCCCATGGACAGGGGGCCAGAGGAGTGAAAAACTGTTTTTT
-,-,TRBV7-9,TRBJ2-7,CASKWGETYEQYF,TGTGCCAGCAAATGGGGGGAAACCTACGAGCAGTACTTC
-,TRBD1,TRBV27,TRBJ1-1,CASSLRGQALFF,TGTGCCAGCAGTTTACGAGGACAGGCGCTTTTCTTT
-,TRBD1,TRBV28,TRBJ1-5,CASSFPGGGNQPQHF,TGTGCCAGCAGTTTCCCAGGGGGCGGAAATCAGCCCCAGCATTTT
-,TRBD2,TRBV7-9,TRBJ2-5,CASSLGASGASKETQYF,TGTGCCAGCAGCTTGGGGGCTAGCGGGGCCTCCAAAGAGACCCAGTACTTC
-,TRBD2,TRBV7-2,TRBJ2-5,CASSLASGGQETQYF,TGTGCCAGCAGCTTAGCGTCGGGGGGACAAGAGACCCAGTACTTC
once,-,TRBV27,TRBJ2-6,CASSYAKGAGANVLTF,TGTGCCAGCAGTTACGCCAAAGGGGCTGGGGCCAACGTCCTGACTTTC
-,TRBD1,TRBV5-4,TRBJ2-7,CASSSGTGTYEQYF,TGTGCCAGCAGCTCCGGGACAGGAACCTACGAGCAGTACTTC
-,-,TRBV1,TRBJ2-5,CTSSQELAGAGETQYF,TGCACCAGCAGCCAAGAGCTAGCGGGAGCCGGGGAGACCCAGTACTTC
-,TRBD1,TRBV2,TRBJ2-2,CASSLRDRGHAGELFF,TGTGCCAGCAGCCTCCGGGACAGGGGGCACGCCGGGGAGCTGTTTTTT
-,-,TRBV27,TRBJ2-7,CASSLLSYGVVEQYF,TGTGCCAGCAGTTTGCTCTCCTATGGAGTGGTGGAGCAGTACTTC
-,TRBD1,TRBV30,TRBJ2-2,CARGGSGQGEGGELFF,TGTGCCCGAGGAGGGTCCGGACAGGGGGAAGGCGGGGAGCTGTTTTTT
-,-,TRBV7-9,TRBJ2-3,CASSFLNSNADTQYF,TGTGCCAGCAGCTTTCTCAATAGTAACGCAGATACGCAGTATTTT
-,-,TRBV20-1,TRBJ1-6,CSASLGSYYNSPLHF,TGCAGTGCTAGTTTGGGGAGTTACTATAATTCACCCCTCCACTTT
-,-,TRBV7-9,TRBJ2-5,CASSLAGKETQYF,TGTGCCAGCAGCTTAGCCGGGAAAGAGACCCAGTACTTC
-,-,TRBV28,TRBJ1-1,CASSPTTRMFGAFF,TGTGCCAGCAGTCCCACTACAAGGATGTTTGGAGCTTTCTTT
-,TRBD1,TRBV9,TRBJ1-6,CASSTPKTGDNSPLHF,TGTGCCAGCAGCACCCCTAAAACAGGGGATAATTCACCCCTCCACTTT
-,-,TRBV7-2,TRBJ2-3,CASSFFRNTDTQYF,TGTGCCAGCAGCTTCTTCAGGAACACAGATACGCAGTATTTT
-,TRBD2,TRBV11-3,TRBJ2-3,CASSLGGAGASDTQYF,TGTGCCAGCAGCTTAGGGGGAGCGGGGGCCTCAGATACGCAGTATTTT
-,TRBD1,TRBV5-1,TRBJ2-3,CATAIDRGTDTQYF,TGCGCCACCGCGATAGACAGGGGCACAGATACGCAGTATTTT
-,-,TRBV19,TRBJ2-7,CASSIGDWSSYEQYF,TGTGCCAGTAGTATCGGCGACTGGTCGTCCTACGAGCAGTACTTC
-,TRBD1,TRBV20-1,TRBJ1-1,CSASTGTGYPRAEAFF,TGCAGTGCTAGTACCGGGACAGGGTATCCAAGGGCTGAAGCTTTCTTT
-,TRBD1,TRBV28,TRBJ2-7,CASRPDRGQAGVGSSYEQYF,TGTGCCAGCAGACCCGACAGGGGGCAGGCGGGAGTGGGAAGCTCCTACGAGCAGTACTTC
few,-,TRBV5-5,TRBJ1-2,CASTSFPERGFSYGYTF,TGTGCCAGCACCTCATTTCCCGAGAGGGGGTTTAGCTATGGCTACACCTTC
-,TRBD2,TRBV18,TRBJ2-5,CASSTGGKETQYF,TGTGCCAGCTCGACGGGAGGGAAAGAGACCCAGTACTTC
-,-,TRBV9,TRBJ1-2,CASSGSPDGYTF,TGTGCCAGCAGCGGTTCTCCAGATGGCTACACCTTC
-,-,TRBV7-9,TRBJ2-3,CASSNDFTEGTDTQYF,TGTGCCAGCAGCAATGACTTCACCGAAGGCACAGATACGCAGTATTTT
-,-,TRBV24-1,TRBJ1-1,CATQTEGNTEAFF,TGTGCCACACAGACAGAAGGGAACACTGAAGCTTTCTTT
-,TRBD2,TRBV6-5,TRBJ2-3,CASSYSEGLRGDTQYF,TGTGCCAGCAGTTACTCGGAGGGTTTGCGGGGGGATACGCAGTATTTT
-,TRBD2,TRBV19,TRBJ2-1,CASSILAGAHNEQFF,TGTGCCAGTAGTATTTTAGCGGGGGCCCACAATGAGCAGTTCTTC
-,TRBD1,TRBV9,TRBJ1-2,CASSSDRNYGYTF,TGTGCCAGCAGCTCGGACAGGAACTATGGCTACACCTTC
-,TRBD2,TRBV3-1/TRBV3-2,TRBJ2-1,CASSQIIGSGTRMVNEQFF,TGTGCCAGCAGCCAAATCATAGGCTCCGGGACTAGGATGGTCAATGAGCAGTTCTTC
-,-,TRBV27,TRBJ1-2,CASIDSPYGYTF,TGTGCCAGCATAGACAGCCCCTATGGCTACACCTTC
-,-,TRBV27,TRBJ2-7,CASSFSRGHYEQYF,TGTGCCAGCAGTTTCTCCCGTGGGCACTACGAGCAGTACTTC
-,TRBD2,TRBV10-3,TRBJ2-7,CAIRNDGTSGGYEQYF,TGTGCCATCAGAAATGACGGGACTAGCGGGGGCTACGAGCAGTACTTC
-,-,TRBV28,TRBJ2-7,CASSFDEQYF,TGTGCCAGCAGTTTCGACGAGCAGTACTTC